The sequence of this T cell receptor (beta chain) was determined in a study of blood T cell repertoires in COVID-19. Looking at the study overall: Samples representing acute and convalescent COVID-19 were sourced from the United States, Italy and Spain.

Repertoires were generated with immunoSEQ multiplex PCR, while TCRdb's copy carries only in-frame clones and drops some. The table lists under 300,000 clones, approximately 85% of them singletons, with about 1.9% in the top ten. Participant age was about 18 to 95 years, and participants resided in approximately 25 US areas. Participant-reported clinical history was the basis for cohort assignment. Cohort 3 recovery required two negative PCRs, clearance, or symptom resolution. This CDR3 region has 15 residues. Between the trimmed V and J ends, which lost 8 bases and 4 bases, there was a span of 18 bases. The germline gives CDR1 SEHNR, CDR2 FQNEAQ (reference sequence).

The receptor comes from a woman aged 45 to 65 who had recovered from COVID-19. The material sequenced was PBMCs or T cells enriched from blood (not recorded which). This chain joins TRBV7-9 and TRBJ1-3; D might be TRBD1 (6 bases). The CDR3 sequence is CASQDLRQEGNTIYF. The CDR3 nucleotides read TGTGCCAGCCAGGATTTACGACAGGAAGGAAACACCATATATTTT. The full variable domain, with the rest looked up from reference TRBV7-9 and TRBJ1-3, is DTGVSQNPRHKITKRGQNVTFRCDPISEHNRLYWYRQTLGQGPEFLTYFQNEAQLEKSRLLSDRFSAERPKGSFSTLEIQRTEQGDSAMYLCASQDLRQEGNTIYFGEGSWLTVV.